The T cell receptor (beta chain) under discussion was sequenced for a study of T-cell reconstitution after alpha-beta-depleted transplantation in children. This CDR3 is built from 15 residues. Germline V lookup: CDR1 MNHNS, CDR2 SASEGT. The V segment lost 5 bases and the J segment 0 bases; nucleotides outside the gene matches: 5. Researchers prepared the TCRbeta library using unique molecular identifiers, the study reports. TCRdb fed the PCR reads into MiXCR, producing one record per CDR3 protein. The table has under 140,000 distinct CDR3 sequences, 9% to 12% seen once. This clonotype was observed many times.

The source material was PBMCs from the stem cell graft donor, sampled from the stem cell graft. This clonotype was obtained from a human donor who donated a stem cell graft to a child with acute lymphoblastic leukemia. The chain couples TRBV6-1 to TRBJ2-3, with TRBD2 matching over 7 bases. The CDR3 nucleotides are TGTGCCAGCAGTCAGATAGCGGGTAGCACAGATACGCAGTATTTT. It yields the protein CASSQIAGSTDTQYF.